The clone carrying this TCR beta chain came up many times. What it binds is not known. This sample stems from a study of response to subunit inactivated influenza vaccine. The CDR3 totals 13 residues. Germline loops: CDR1 SQVTM, CDR2 ANQGSEA. V trimming: 5 bases; J trimming: 8 bases; junction bases outside the gene matches: 9. TCRdb fed the RT-PCR reads into MiXCR, producing one record per CDR3 protein. In the table there are about 570,000 distinct CDR3 sequences, 10% to 12% of which are singletons. Findings and limits, study-wide: Authors suggested seasonal influenza vaccinations each recruit few new T cells.

These data were likewise used in another study, on T cells expressing NK-cell markers. This second report adds: UMIs were included in TCR beta cDNA generated by 5'RACE template switching. Sorted CD3+CD56-NKG2C+, CD3+CD56+NKG2C+ and CD3+CD56+NKG2C- T cells supplied the TCR beta repertoires. Six or seven donors carried dominant NKG2C+ clonotypes that made up roughly 1.0-7.0% of their CD8+ T cells. Whether expanded NKG2C+ T cell clones were HCMV specific stayed uncertain.

The source of this sequence is a man aged 50 to 60 who received an inactivated influenza vaccine. This rearrangement joins TRBV29-1 to TRBJ2-3; 8 bases fit TRBD2. This sample comprised PBMCs from blood, obtained on the day of vaccination. CDR3 loop: CSVRGVAGSTQYF. CDR3 nucleotide sequence: TGCAGCGTTAGGGGGGTAGCGGGATCTACGCAGTATTTT.